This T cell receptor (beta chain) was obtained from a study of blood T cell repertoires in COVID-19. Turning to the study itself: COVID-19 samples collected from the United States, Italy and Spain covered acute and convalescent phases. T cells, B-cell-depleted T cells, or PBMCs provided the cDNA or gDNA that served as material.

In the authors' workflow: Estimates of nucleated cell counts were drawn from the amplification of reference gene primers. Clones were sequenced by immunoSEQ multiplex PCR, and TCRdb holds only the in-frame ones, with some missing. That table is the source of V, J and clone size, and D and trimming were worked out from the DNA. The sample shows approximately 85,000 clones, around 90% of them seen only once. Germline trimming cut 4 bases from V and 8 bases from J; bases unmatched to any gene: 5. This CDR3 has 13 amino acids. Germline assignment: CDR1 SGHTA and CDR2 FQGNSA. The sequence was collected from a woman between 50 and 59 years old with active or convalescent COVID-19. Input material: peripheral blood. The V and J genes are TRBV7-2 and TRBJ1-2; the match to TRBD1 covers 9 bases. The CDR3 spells CASSSQTGGGYTF. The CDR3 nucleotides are TGTGCCAGCAGCTCACAGACAGGGGGAGGCTACACCTTC.